Below, 30 T cell receptor beta chains from the same sample are listed, as sequenced in a study of T cells expressing NK-cell markers. TCRdb reprocessed the 5' RACE reads and stores each CDR3 protein as one record, lacking DNA. This specimen shows some 280,000 distinct CDR3 sequences; the ten leading clones hold 0.39%. The sample was blood T cells: a sorted CD56 or NKG2C T cell subset, CD4+ or CD8+ T cells, or bulk PBMC T cells (not recorded which). These TCRs come from a man between 18 and 29 years old in good health.

The chain uses TRBV30 and TRBJ2-2; TCRdb's D call, TRBD1, is unchecked because there is no DNA. Germline CDR1 GTSNPN, CDR2 SVGIG (reference sequence). There are 13 residues in the CDR3. The CDR3 loop reads CAWSPLGTGELFF.

The genes are TRBV7-3 and TRBJ2-1; the TRBD2 assignment by TCRdb is unverifiable without DNA. The CDR3 covers 13 residues. Per the germline V gene, CDR1 is SGHTA and CDR2 is FQGTGA. The CDR3 region is CASSLRTSGEQFF.

This chain joins TRBV19 and TRBJ1-5; without DNA, the TCRdb call of TRBD1 cannot be checked. CDR1 is LNHDA and CDR2 is SQIVND in the germline V gene (reference sequence). CDR3 size: 16 residues. The CDR3 sequence is CASSIQDRGGNQPQHF.

V gene TRBV12-3 or TRBV12-4 combines with J gene TRBJ2-5; TCRdb names TRBD1, which stays unverified in the absence of DNA. The CDR3 has 15 amino acids. CDR3 sequence reads: CASSLGGTLGETQYF.

The V gene is TRBV29-1, the J gene TRBJ1-1. The germline V gene has CDR1 SQVTM and CDR2 ANQGSEA. The CDR3 length is 14 residues. CDR3 sequence: CSVSSRLRDTEAFF.

This chain uses TRBV11-2 with TRBJ1-2; TCRdb selects TRBD1, and the lack of DNA leaves this call unchecked. Looked up from germline, CDR1 is SGHAT and CDR2 is FQNNGV. The CDR3 sequence is 14 residues long. This CDR3 reads CASSTRDGSYGYTF.

The gene calls are TRBV12-3 or TRBV12-4 and TRBJ1-5; lacking DNA, the TRBD1 call made by TCRdb goes unchecked. The CDR3 runs 17 residues. CDR3: CASTVFLLDNSNQPQHF.

J is TRBJ2-3 and V is TRBV29-1; TCRdb proposes TRBD1, but this gene call is untestable without DNA. The CDR3 is 13 residues long. The germline V gene encodes CDR1 SQVTM and CDR2 ANQGSEA. Here the CDR3 reads CSVQGIVLDTQYF.

The chain uses TRBV24-1 and TRBJ2-1; TCRdb designates TRBD1, a call that cannot be tested without DNA. CDR1 and CDR2 from the germline V gene are KGHDR and SFDVKD. The CDR3 sequence is 15 residues long. CDR3 region: CATSEDGTGDNEQFF.

The chain carries TRBV5-1 and TRBJ2-1. The germline V gene encodes CDR1 SGHRS and CDR2 YFSETQ. The CDR3 totals 15 residues. CDR3: CASSLLGGPNNEQFF. The complete variable domain, with remaining parts taken from reference TRBV5-1 and TRBJ2-1, reads KAGVTQTPRYLIKTRGQQVTLSCSPISGHRSVSWYQQTPGQGLQFLFEYFSETQRNKGNFPGRFSGRQFSNSRSEMNVSTLELGDSALYLCASSLLGGPNNEQFFGPGTRLTVL.

The V gene is TRBV5-1, the J gene TRBJ1-4. The CDR3 covers 15 residues. Germline-derived CDR1 and CDR2 are SGHRS and YFSETQ. The CDR3 here is CASSLTSSQNEKLFF.

The chain is built from TRBV20-1 and TRBJ1-5; the D call of TRBD1 rests on TCRdb alone, since no DNA is present to check it. CDR3 length: 13 residues. Germline CDR1 DFQATT, CDR2 SNEGSKA (reference sequence). The CDR3 region is CSAGDSFDQPQHF.

The chain combines TRBV12-3 or TRBV12-4 with TRBJ2-1. The CDR3 consists of 16 residues. The CDR3 region is CASSFLGKSSYNEQFF.

The chain couples TRBV12-3 or TRBV12-4 to TRBJ2-1; TCRdb reports TRBD2, a call that lacks DNA to check it against. This CDR3 spans 17 amino acids. CDR3 sequence reads: CASSLGTSGRRYNEQFF.

The chain links TRBV28 to TRBJ2-7; there is no DNA to check the TCRdb D call of TRBD1. There are 14 residues in the CDR3. Germline CDR1 and CDR2: MDHEN and SYDVKM. CDR3 sequence: CASSFRGERNEQYF.

The V gene is TRBV5-4, the J gene TRBJ2-1. This CDR3 comprises 13 residues. Germline CDR1 SGHNT, CDR2 YYREEE (reference sequence). The chain's CDR3 is CASSPPTYNEQFF.

The rearrangement links TRBV6-5 to TRBJ2-1; TCRdb reports TRBD2, a call that lacks DNA to check it against. CDR3 length: 17 amino acids. CDR1 is MNHEY, CDR2 SVGAGI, per germline. CDR3 sequence: CASSYRVTSGIVYEQFF.

The V gene is TRBV10-3, the J gene TRBJ2-1; TCRdb lists TRBD1, though no DNA is available to test this call. Germline V CDR1 and CDR2: ENHRY, SYGVKD. The length of the CDR3 is 14 residues. CDR3 region: CATRSTGEVNEQFF.

The CDR3: CASSGTGWASSGNTIYF. The chain uses TRBV12-3 or TRBV12-4 and TRBJ1-3; the D call of TRBD1 rests on TCRdb alone, since no DNA is present to check it. The CDR3 has 17 amino acids.

V usage is TRBV15 and J usage is TRBJ2-7; TCRdb calls TRBD1, which cannot be checked without DNA. CDR1 LNHNV and CDR2 YYDKDF come from the germline V gene (reference sequence). This CDR3 spans 15 amino acids. CDR3 residues: CATSRERGDAYEQYF.

V usage is TRBV20-1 and J usage is TRBJ2-1; the D gene TCRdb calls, TRBD1, cannot be checked with no DNA. The CDR3 contains 11 residues. Germline V gene lookup returns CDR1 DFQATT and CDR2 SNEGSKA (reference sequence). CDR3 sequence: CSATFRVGQFF.

The genes are TRBV30 and TRBJ1-4. This CDR3 contains 13 residues. Germline V CDR1 and CDR2: GTSNPN, SVGIG (reference sequence). Here the CDR3 reads CAWSETKAGKLFF.

The chain couples TRBV19 to TRBJ2-2; the TCRdb D gene call, TRBD2, has no DNA to confirm it. CDR3 length: 15 residues. CDR1 and CDR2 (germline): LNHDA, SQIVND (reference sequence). CDR3 in amino acids: CASSNGLAATGELFF.

The chain couples TRBV6-1 to TRBJ2-1; TCRdb's assignment of TRBD2 cannot be checked, as there is no DNA. The CDR3 contains 14 residues. The germline V gene has CDR1 MNHNS and CDR2 SASEGT. CDR3 in amino acids: CASSEVAAGVLRFF.

The chain recombines TRBV29-1 with TRBJ1-2; the D gene TCRdb calls, TRBD1, cannot be checked with no DNA. CDR1 is SQVTM and CDR2 is ANQGSEA in the germline V gene. CDR3 size: 13 residues. This chain's CDR3 is CSVEDGQNYGYTF.

This chain connects TRBV20-1 to TRBJ2-3. The CDR3 runs 14 residues. Germline V lookup: CDR1 DFQATT, CDR2 SNEGSKA (reference sequence). This CDR3 is CSARDLGITDTQYF.

The chain carries TRBV11-3 and TRBJ2-2; TCRdb lists TRBD1, though no DNA is available to test this call. CDR1 is SGHNT and CDR2 is YENEEA in the germline V gene. The CDR3 consists of 13 residues. CDR3 sequence reads: CASGGQRTGELFF.

CDR3 protein: CASSSWDRRSTEAFF. The chain joins TRBV6-5 to TRBJ1-1; the TCRdb call, TRBD1, lacks DNA for checking. Germline CDR1 is MNHEY and CDR2 is SVGAGI. This CDR3 has 15 residues.

The rearrangement links TRBV24-1 to TRBJ2-3; absent DNA, TCRdb's TRBD1 call cannot be checked. This CDR3 is built from 15 residues. Germline V gives CDR1 KGHDR, CDR2 SFDVKD. This CDR3 is CATSESGQVTDTQYF.

The V gene is TRBV12-3 or TRBV12-4, the J gene TRBJ2-7. The CDR3 totals 13 residues. This CDR3 is CASSLYTHYEQYF.